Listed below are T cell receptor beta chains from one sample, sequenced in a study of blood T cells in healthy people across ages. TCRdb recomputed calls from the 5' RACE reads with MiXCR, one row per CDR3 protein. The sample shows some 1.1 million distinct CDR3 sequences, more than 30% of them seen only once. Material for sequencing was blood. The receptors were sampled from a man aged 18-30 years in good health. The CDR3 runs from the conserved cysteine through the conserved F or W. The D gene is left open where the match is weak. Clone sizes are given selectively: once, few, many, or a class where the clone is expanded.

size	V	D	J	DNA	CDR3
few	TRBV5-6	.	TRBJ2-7	TGTGCCAGCAGCTCTAGGTCCGGGACCTACGAGCAGTACTTC	CASSSRSGTYEQYF
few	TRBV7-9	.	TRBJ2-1	TGTGCCAGCAGCTCGACGGACGGGAATGAGCAGTTCTTC	CASSSTDGNEQFF
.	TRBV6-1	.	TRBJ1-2	TGTGCCAGCACGCGGCAGTATGGCTACACCTTC	CASTRQYGYTF
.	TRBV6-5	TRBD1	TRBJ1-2	TGTGCCAGCGGGGAGCGCCGGGACAGGGACTTTGACACCTTC	CASGERRDRDFDTF
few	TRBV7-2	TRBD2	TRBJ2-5	TGTGCCAGCAGCTTAGGGACTAGTACTTTATCAGAGACCCAGTACTTC	CASSLGTSTLSETQYF
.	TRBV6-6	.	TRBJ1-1	TGTGCCAGCAGGCTCACAGGGACTCGAACTGAAGCTTTCTTT	CASRLTGTRTEAFF
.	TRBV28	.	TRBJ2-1	TGTGCCAGCAGTCATACACTAATACCAGGGGGGGCCTACAATGAGCAGTTCTTC	CASSHTLIPGGAYNEQFF
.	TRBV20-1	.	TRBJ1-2	TGCAGTGCTAGAGATTTACAGAGAAGTATAGGCTACACCTTC	CSARDLQRSIGYTF
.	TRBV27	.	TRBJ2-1	TGTGCCAGCAGTCGGGACAAGAGCTCCTACAATGAGCAGTTCTTC	CASSRDKSSYNEQFF
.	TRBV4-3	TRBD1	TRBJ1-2	TGCGCCAGCAGCCAAGATACCAGGACAGGGGAAATCTATGACTACACCTTC	CASSQDTRTGEIYDYTF
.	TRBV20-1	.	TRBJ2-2	TGCAGTGCTAGAGAGCCGGGGGGCGGACCCACCGGGGAGCTGTTTTTT	CSAREPGGGPTGELFF
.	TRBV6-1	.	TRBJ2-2	TGTGCCAACCGACACAGGGTCACCGGGGAGCTGTTTTTT	CANRHRVTGELFF
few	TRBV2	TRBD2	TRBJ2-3	TGTGCCACCCAACCTAGCGGGTCCACAGATACGCAGTATTTT	CATQPSGSTDTQYF
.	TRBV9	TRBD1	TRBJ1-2	TGTGCCAGCAGCTTAACGGGACAGTATCAATATGGCTACACCTTC	CASSLTGQYQYGYTF
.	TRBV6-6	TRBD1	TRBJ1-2	TGTACCAGCAGTCTCCTTTCCGACAGGGATCGCTATGGCTACACCTTC	CTSSLLSDRDRYGYTF
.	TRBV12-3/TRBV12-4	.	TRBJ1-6	TGTGCCAGCAGACGATCGCGGTCACCCCTCCACTTT	CASRRSRSPLHF
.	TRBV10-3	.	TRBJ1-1	TGTGCCATTGGGAATAAGGACACTGAAGCTTTCTTT	CAIGNKDTEAFF
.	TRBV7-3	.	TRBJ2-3	TGTGCCAGCAGCTTAAACGGGGGCGCCCGTGGAGATACGCAGTATTTT	CASSLNGGARGDTQYF
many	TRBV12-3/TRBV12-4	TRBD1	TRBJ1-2	TGTGCCAGCAGTTTCAGCGGACAGGGGGCGCGTGGCTACACCTTC	CASSFSGQGARGYTF
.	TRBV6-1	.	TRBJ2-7	TGTGCCAGCAGATTAGGACAGATCTACGAGCAGTACTTC	CASRLGQIYEQYF
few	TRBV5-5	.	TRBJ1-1	TGTGCCAGCAGCTTGGGCTCTGGAACAGCCCTCAACACTGAAGCTTTCTTT	CASSLGSGTALNTEAFF
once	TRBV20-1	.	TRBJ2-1	TGCAGTGCTTCGCAGACCGGGGAGACCCAGTTCTTC	CSASQTGETQFF
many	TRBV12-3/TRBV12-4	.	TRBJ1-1	TGTGCCAGCAGCTCCGGGACGGCGAACACTGAAGCTTTCTTT	CASSSGTANTEAFF
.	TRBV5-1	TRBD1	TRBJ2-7	TGCGCCAGCAGCTTGGACGGGACAGGAGACTACGAGCAGTACTTC	CASSLDGTGDYEQYF
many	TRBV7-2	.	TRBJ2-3	TGTGCCAGCAGCGGATCTAGCACAGATACGCAGTATTTT	CASSGSSTDTQYF
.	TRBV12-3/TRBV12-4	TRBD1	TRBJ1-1	TGTGCCAGCAGTCAGACCACAGGGGCGGGCACTGAAGCTTTCTTT	CASSQTTGAGTEAFF
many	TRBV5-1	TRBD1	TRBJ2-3	TGCGCCAGCAGCTGGACAGGAGCTAGCACAGATACGCAGTATTTT	CASSWTGASTDTQYF
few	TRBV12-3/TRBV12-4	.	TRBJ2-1	TGTGCCAGCACTGATTCGGGGGGCCAGCAGTTCTTC	CASTDSGGQQFF
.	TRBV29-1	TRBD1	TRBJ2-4	TGCAGCGCCGGACAGGGGGCTACCAAAAACATTCAGTACTTC	CSAGQGATKNIQYF
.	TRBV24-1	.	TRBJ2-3	TGTGCCACCAGTGATCCACAGACTAGCACAGATACGCAGTATTTT	CATSDPQTSTDTQYF
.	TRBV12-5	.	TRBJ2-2	TGTGCTAGTGGTTTTCCCTGGGAGGCCGGGGAGCTGTTTTTT	CASGFPWEAGELFF
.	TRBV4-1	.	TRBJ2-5	TGCGCCAGCAGCCAAGAATATGGAGGCGATGGGACCCAGTACTTC	CASSQEYGGDGTQYF
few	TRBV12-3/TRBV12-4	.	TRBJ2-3	TGTGCCAGCAGTTTAGCACCAGAGGGGAGGGGGCATCAAGATACGCAGTATTTT	CASSLAPEGRGHQDTQYF
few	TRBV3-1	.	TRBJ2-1	TGTGCCAGCAGCCATACTAGGGCCGGATGGAATGAGCAGTTCTTC	CASSHTRAGWNEQFF
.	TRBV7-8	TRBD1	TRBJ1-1	TGTGTCAGCAGCTTAGCCGGACAGGGCGCTGATGCTTTCTTT	CVSSLAGQGADAFF
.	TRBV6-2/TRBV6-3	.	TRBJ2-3	TGTGCCAGCAGTTACGATACAGGGAAGGAGGGCACAGATACGCAGTATTTT	CASSYDTGKEGTDTQYF
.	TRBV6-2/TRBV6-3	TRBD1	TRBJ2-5	TGTGCCAGCAGCCGAGGACAGGGTGGAGAGACCCAGTACTTC	CASSRGQGGETQYF
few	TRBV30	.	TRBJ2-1	TGTGCCTGGAGGCTGGGCGTTGGTGAGCAGTTCTTC	CAWRLGVGEQFF
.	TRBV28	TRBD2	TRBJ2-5	TGTGCCAGCAGTTGGGGGGGAGCCGAGACCCAGTACTTC	CASSWGGAETQYF
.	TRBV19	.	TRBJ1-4	TGTGCCAGCACCCCGTGGGGACCAACTAATGAAAAACTGTTTTTT	CASTPWGPTNEKLFF
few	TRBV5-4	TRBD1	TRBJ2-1	TGTGCCAGCAGCCCGGGACAGCTCAATGAGCAGTTCTTC	CASSPGQLNEQFF
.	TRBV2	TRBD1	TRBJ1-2	TGTGCCAGCAGTGTTGGGACAGGGTCAGGCTACACCTTC	CASSVGTGSGYTF
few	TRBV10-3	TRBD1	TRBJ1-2	TGTGCCACCGACGAGGGGGCGCATGGCTACACCTTC	CATDEGAHGYTF
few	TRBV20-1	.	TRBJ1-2	TGCAGTGCTAGATCGACTGAGAACTATGGCTACACCTTC	CSARSTENYGYTF
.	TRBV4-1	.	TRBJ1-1	TGCGCCAGCAGCCAGCTCTGGGGCCTTAACACTGAAGCTTTCTTT	CASSQLWGLNTEAFF
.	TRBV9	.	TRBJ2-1	TGTGCCAGCAGCGTAAGGGTGAACAATGAGCAGTTCTTC	CASSVRVNNEQFF
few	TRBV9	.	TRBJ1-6	TGTGCCAGCGGTCCGTCCTTAACAGGTTATTCACCCCTCCACTTT	CASGPSLTGYSPLHF
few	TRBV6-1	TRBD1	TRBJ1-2	TGTGCCATAGGTACAGGGGAAGATGGCCACACCTTC	CAIGTGEDGHTF
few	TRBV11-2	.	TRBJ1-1	TGTGCCAGCAGCAAAGACCTGAACACTGAAGCTTTCTTT	CASSKDLNTEAFF